Each of the 28 T cell receptor beta chains below was sequenced from the same sample in a study of T cells in Graves' hyperthyroidism and ophthalmopathy. Authors of the study amplified TCR beta CDR3 regions from RNA transcripts. TCR CDR3 regions were first amplified by RT-PCR with HTBI primers. A single record per CDR3 protein comes from TCRdb applying MiXCR to the multiplex PCR reads. Of a few hundred thousand distinct CDR3 sequences listed, just over 14% are singletons. Sequencing used blood. Receptors were obtained from a woman aged 40-49 years with Graves' hyperthyroidism that later progressed to Graves' ophthalmopathy.

This clonotype was observed a handful of times. The chain employs TRBV12-3 or TRBV12-4 and TRBJ1-2, with D possibly being TRBD1 (5 bases). The V gene lost 5 bases and the J gene lost 2 bases, with 15 bases spanning the gap. This CDR3 comprises 15 residues. CDR3 in amino acids: CASSQGWWGNYGYTF. CDR3 sequence (DNA): TGTGCCAGCAGTCAAGGGTGGTGGGGGAACTATGGCTACACCTTC.

The chain carries TRBV20-1 and TRBJ2-1, with 10 bases aligning to TRBD2. This CDR3 region has 15 residues. Losses at the gene ends were 3 bases for V and 4 bases for J; bases not matched to a gene: 6. Germline V gives CDR1 DFQATT, CDR2 SNEGSKA (reference sequence). DNA for the CDR3: TGCAGTGCTAGGAAGCGGGAGGGCCGGTACAATGAGCAGTTCTTC. Its translation is CSARKREGRYNEQFF.

This clonotype was detected many times. The rearrangement joins TRBV4-1 to TRBJ2-5; 10 nucleotides agree with TRBD2. This CDR3 spans 17 amino acids. J gave up 5 bases and V 2 bases, and 11 bases lay outside the gene matches. Per germline, CDR1 MGHRA and CDR2 YSYEKL. The CDR3 loop is CASSQPPGAGGGETQYF. The CDR3 DNA reads TGCGCCAGCAGCCAACCGCCCGGAGCGGGAGGGGGTGAGACCCAGTACTTC.

There are many counts of this clonotype. The chain combines TRBV28 with TRBJ2-7; 9 positions match TRBD2. The CDR3 is 16 amino acids. Germline V gene data show CDR1 as MDHEN and CDR2 as SYDVKM. V dropped 10 bases and J dropped 2; count of bases not matched to a gene: 15. DNA of the CDR3: TGTGCCACCTTCTCGGGGGCGACTAGCGGACCCTACGAGCAGTACTTC. Translation: CATFSGATSGPYEQYF.

There are many counts of this clonotype. The rearrangement uses TRBV27 and TRBJ2-7, with TRBD1 as a possible D gene (6 bases). V shed 6 bases and J shed 2 bases, with 20 bases lying between them. The CDR3 is 16 amino acids. Germline V gives CDR1 MNHEY, CDR2 SMNVEV (reference sequence). CDR3 nucleotide sequence: TGTGCCAGCAGGCGACAGGCCTCGGGGTATACCTACGAGCAGTACTTC. Translated: CASRRQASGYTYEQYF.

This clonotype was detected ten times or more. CDR3 DNA sequence: TGTGCCACCAGCAGAGATCGGTTCACTGAAGCTTTCTTT. It translates to CATSRDRFTEAFF. The V and J genes are TRBV15 and TRBJ1-1; D call uncertain. Trimming shortened V by 0 bases and J by 4 bases, and 6 bases separated the two germline ends. The CDR3 spans 13 residues. The germline V gene encodes CDR1 LNHNV and CDR2 YYDKDF (reference sequence).

This clonotype was recorded at least ten times. The J gene is TRBJ2-3, the V gene TRBV2, with D possibly matching TRBD1 (6 bases). CDR1 and CDR2 from the germline V gene are SNHLY and FYNNEI. Trimming removed 3 bases from V and 1 base from J, with 8 bases in between. The CDR3 is 14 amino acids. The chain's CDR3 is CASSENRGTDTQYF. The CDR3, as DNA: TGTGCCAGCAGTGAGAACAGGGGCACAGATACGCAGTATTTT.

The rearrangement joins TRBV7-6 to TRBJ2-3, with TRBD2 identical over 9 bases. The CDR3 has 16 residues. CDR1 SGHVS and CDR2 FNYEAQ come from the germline V gene. Trimming removed 6 bases from V and 5 bases from J; junction bases left unmatched: 12. CDR3 region: CASSIHAGGLIDTQYF. The CDR3 DNA sequence: TGTGCCAGCAGTATCCACGCGGGAGGGCTGATAGATACGCAGTATTTT.

This clonotype was detected a few times. This sequence joins TRBV28 and TRBJ1-4; tentative D call: TRBD1 (5 bases). The CDR3 extends over 15 amino acids. Trimming cost V 6 bases and J 5 bases, with 16 bases left between them. Germline assignment: CDR1 MDHEN and CDR2 SYDVKM. The CDR3 loop is CASRLQGLENEKLFF. DNA of the CDR3: TGTGCCAGCAGATTGCAGGGCCTCGAAAATGAAAAACTGTTTTTT.

This clonotype was observed at least ten times. The gene calls are TRBV6-6 and TRBJ2-7, with 9 bases matching TRBD2. Germline V gene sequence: CDR1 MNHNY, CDR2 SVGAGI (reference sequence). Unmatched junction bases numbered 5, after V lost 0 bases and J lost 2 bases. CDR3 length equals 16 residues. The CDR3 spells CASSYSNAGGTYEQYF. The CDR3 DNA reads as TGTGCCAGCAGTTACTCGAACGCGGGAGGGACCTACGAGCAGTACTTC.

The chain carries TRBV5-4 and TRBJ2-3; 7 bases are a match to TRBD2. Germline-derived CDR1 and CDR2 are SGHNT and YYREEE (reference sequence). Germline trimming cut 4 bases from V and 0 bases from J; bases unmatched to any gene: 14. This CDR3 comprises 18 residues. As DNA, the CDR3 is TGTGCCAGCAGCGCCGCTAGCGGCGGAGGATTGAGCACAGATACGCAGTATTTT. Protein product: CASSAASGGGLSTDTQYF.

This clonotype came up many times. V usage is TRBV10-3 and J usage is TRBJ1-5, with TRBD1 matching over 8 bases. Trimming at V came to 6 bases and at J to 2 bases, leaving 15 bases not matched to a gene. The CDR3 contains 18 residues. Germline assignment: CDR1 ENHRY and CDR2 SYGVKD. The CDR3 loop is CAISPTQQGVYGNQPQHF. CDR3 sequence (DNA): TGTGCCATCAGCCCCACCCAACAGGGGGTATACGGCAATCAGCCCCAGCATTTT.

The chain carries TRBV6-1 and TRBJ1-1; D is unresolved. Germline CDR1 MNHNS, CDR2 SASEGT. This CDR3 spans 11 amino acids. Deletions cut 7 bases from V and 8 bases from J, with 11 bases between. For the CDR3, the DNA is TGTGCCAGCATTCAGTACGCCGAAGCTTTCTTT. As protein: CASIQYAEAFF.

In its sample, this clonotype was seen many times. The chain is built from TRBV6-6 and TRBJ1-1; weak D call: TRBD1 (5 bases). Germline-derived CDR1 and CDR2 are MNHNY and SVGAGI (reference sequence). V lost 2 bases and J 4 bases, leaving 8 bases between the germline ends. The CDR3 loop spans 13 amino acids. CDR3 DNA: TGTGCCAGCAGTTACGGGGGAGGCACTGAAGCTTTCTTT. Translation gives CASSYGGGTEAFF.

This clonotype was recorded many times. V is TRBV9 and J is TRBJ2-1, with TRBD2 matching over 10 bases. This CDR3 has 15 residues. Per germline, CDR1 SGDLS and CDR2 YYNGEE. With 2 bases clipped from V and 4 bases from J, the junction kept 3 bases outside the gene matches. The CDR3 sequence is CASSVTSGPYNEQFF. Written as DNA, the CDR3 is TGTGCCAGCAGCGTGACTAGCGGGCCGTACAATGAGCAGTTCTTC.

This clonotype was observed at least ten times. The chain carries TRBV11-1 and TRBJ2-1, with 10 positions matching TRBD2. This CDR3 has 19 amino acids. The germline V gene has CDR1 SGHAT and CDR2 FQDESV (reference sequence). V lost 5 bases and J lost 0; bases outside the gene matches: 13. As DNA, the CDR3 is TGTGCCAGCAGCCCCATACTGACTAGCGGGCCGTTCTCCTACAATGAGCAGTTCTTC. This translates into CASSPILTSGPFSYNEQFF. Together with reference TRBV11-1 and TRBJ2-1, the CDR3 gives the full variable domain: EAEVAQSPRYKITEKSQAVAFWCDPISGHATLYWYRQILGQGPELLVQFQDESVVDDSQLPKDRFSAERLKGVDSTLKIQPAELGDSAMYLCASSPILTSGPFSYNEQFFGPGTRLTVL.

This clonotype has ten or more counts. The chain employs TRBV3-1 and TRBJ2-7; D gene uncertain. The V gene lost 2 bases and the J gene lost 2 bases, with 7 bases spanning the gap. CDR1 and CDR2 (germline): LGHDT, YNNKEL (reference sequence). This CDR3 comprises 13 residues. The CDR3 sequence: CASSQSWTYEQYF. The CDR3 DNA sequence: TGTGCCAGCAGCCAAAGTTGGACCTACGAGCAGTACTTC.

This clonotype was detected ten times or more. The chain combines TRBV6-2 or TRBV6-3 with TRBJ2-7; D is unclear. Trimming took 4 bases from V and 3 from J, leaving 16 bases between them. Germline CDR1 and CDR2: MNHEY and SVGEGT. The CDR3 loop spans 15 amino acids. The CDR3 region is CASSSTTRKSYEQYF. The DNA for the CDR3 is TGTGCCAGCAGTTCAACGACAAGGAAGAGCTACGAGCAGTACTTC.

Ten or more counts support this clonotype. The chain's CDR3 is CASSPQGSAYNEQFF. CDR3 DNA sequence: TGTGCCAGCAGTCCCCAGGGTTCGGCCTACAATGAGCAGTTCTTC. The chain joins TRBV6-1 to TRBJ2-1; D is perhaps TRBD1 (5 bases). The V gene lost 5 bases and the J gene lost 2 bases, with 13 bases spanning the gap. Germline assignment: CDR1 MNHNS and CDR2 SASEGT. CDR3 length: 15 amino acids.

Many counts were recorded for this clonotype. The rearrangement uses TRBV5-1 and TRBJ2-4; 7 bases match TRBD1. The trim removed 5 bases at V and 0 bases at J, leaving 5 bases unmatched. Germline V CDR1 and CDR2: SGHRS, YFSETQ. CDR3 length equals 15 residues. CDR3 loop: CASSFDRAAKNIQYF. CDR3 nucleotides: TGCGCCAGCAGTTTCGACAGGGCAGCCAAAAACATTCAGTACTTC.

This clonotype was counted ten times or more. The chain has TRBV6-1 and TRBJ2-1, with 10 bases fitting TRBD2. Germline V lookup: CDR1 MNHNS, CDR2 SASEGT. The CDR3 sequence is 15 residues long. V lost 5 bases, J lost 6 bases, and 7 bases stayed unmatched. CDR3 DNA: TGTGCCAGCAGTTTATCTAGCGGGAGCCCCAATGAGCAGTTCTTC. Amino acids: CASSLSSGSPNEQFF.

Ten or more counts support this clonotype. This sequence joins TRBV27 and TRBJ1-3; TRBD1 agrees at 9 bases. This CDR3 has 15 residues. V lost 6 bases, J lost 3 bases, and 6 bases stayed unmatched. CDR1 and CDR2 from the germline V gene are MNHEY and SMNVEV (reference sequence). The CDR3, as DNA: TGTGCCAGCAGGCGAACAGGGGGCTTTGGAAACACCATATATTTT. As protein: CASRRTGGFGNTIYF.

This clonotype was counted ten times or more. The V call is TRBV29-1, the J call TRBJ1-5; 9 bases agree with TRBD1. From germline, CDR1 is SQVTM and CDR2 ANQGSEA. V shed 6 bases and J 6 bases; nucleotides not matched to a gene: 6. CDR3 length equals 13 residues. The DNA for the CDR3 is TGCAGCGTCGGACAGGGGCAGGCTCAGCCCCAGCATTTT. The encoded protein is CSVGQGQAQPQHF. The whole variable domain, remainder taken from reference TRBV29-1 and TRBJ1-5, is SAVISQKPSRDICQRGTSLTIQCQVDSQVTMMFWYRQQPGQSLTLIATANQGSEATYESGFVIDKFPISRPNLTFSTLTVSNMSPEDSSIYLCSVGQGQAQPQHFGDGTRLSIL.

This clonotype was counted at least ten times. The chain couples TRBV28 to TRBJ2-1, with TRBD2 matching over 7 bases. The V and J ends lost 5 bases and 10 bases, in that order; junction bases with no gene match: 2. Germline V CDR1 and CDR2: MDHEN, SYDVKM. The CDR3 consists of 11 residues. CDR3 loop: CASSAGGEQFF. DNA for the CDR3: TGTGCCAGCAGTGCCGGGGGGGAGCAGTTCTTC.

Only a few counts were recorded for this clonotype. The rearrangement uses TRBV7-8 and TRBJ2-1; a possible D gene is TRBD2 (5 bases). This CDR3 is built from 16 residues. Looked up from germline, CDR1 is SGHVS and CDR2 is FQNEAQ. Deletions cut 2 bases from V and 6 bases from J, with 17 bases between. The CDR3 region is CASSLSNALVFNEQFF. The CDR3 coding sequence is TGTGCCAGCAGCTTAAGTAATGCACTAGTCTTCAATGAGCAGTTCTTC.

Ten or more counts support this clonotype. The chain is built from TRBV12-3 or TRBV12-4 and TRBJ2-7; tentative D call: TRBD1 (7 bases). The CDR3 length is 14 residues. Trimming removed 6 bases from V and 3 bases from J, with 15 bases in between. CDR3 residues: CASRAGQWGYEQYF. The CDR3 DNA sequence: TGTGCCAGCAGGGCGGGACAGTGGGGCTACGAGCAGTACTTC.

The table lists this clonotype with many counts. This chain links TRBV15 with TRBJ2-3, with D possibly matching TRBD2 (5 bases). From germline, CDR1 is LNHNV and CDR2 YYDKDF (reference sequence). This CDR3 comprises 16 residues. Trimming took off 3 bases at V and 4 bases at J, with 17 bases between the two ends. DNA for the CDR3: TGTGCCACCAGCAGTAGAATCGGAGAGGGCCCAGATACGCAGTATTTT. This translates into CATSSRIGEGPDTQYF.

This clonotype was detected only a few times. The chain joins TRBV7-9 to TRBJ2-2; D remains ambiguous. Germline V gene data show CDR1 as SEHNR and CDR2 as FQNEAQ (reference sequence). The CDR3 loop spans 17 amino acids. Between the trimmed V and J ends, which lost 0 bases and 5 bases, there was a span of 16 bases. The chain's CDR3 is CASSLAGRAVRTGELFF. CDR3 bases: TGTGCCAGCAGCTTAGCCGGTAGGGCGGTCCGAACCGGGGAGCTGTTTTTT.